One sample yielded the 2 T cell receptor beta chains listed below, sequenced in a study of T cell clonality in common variable immunodeficiency. Repertoires were generated with immunoSEQ multiplex PCR, while TCRdb's copy carries only in-frame clones and drops some. The data show around 81,000 clones, with none appearing a single time. The specimen was peripheral blood mononuclear cells. The receptors were gathered from a person aged 18-69 years in good health.

The sample holds many counts of this clone. Coverage ceases 3 residues before the CDR3 finishes, and the germline J gene fills in the end. J is TRBJ2-1 and V is TRBV6-2 or TRBV6-3; 12 bases are a match to TRBD2. The CDR3 extends over 16 amino acids. J gave up 9 bases and V 0 bases, and 6 bases lay outside the gene matches. Germline CDR1 and CDR2: MNHEY and SVGEGT. The covered CDR3 bases are TGTGCCAGCAGTTACTCGAAGCTAGCGGGAGGGGGTGAG. Its protein is CASSYSKLAGGGE. The entire CDR3 sequence reads CASSYSKLAGGGEQFF.

This clone was seen many times. The read terminates 3 residues before the CDR3 end, so the remaining end is supplied by the germline J gene. The chain couples TRBV20-1 to TRBJ2-1, with 10 bases identical to TRBD1. The CDR3 loop spans 15 amino acids. V gave up 2 bases and J gave up 5 bases; unmatched junction bases: 6. In germline, CDR1 is DFQATT, CDR2 SNEGSKA (reference sequence). CDR3 protein: CSARTPDRGNNEQFF. Partial CDR3 DNA: TGCAGTGCTAGAACCCCGGACAGGGGGAACAATGAG.